This paragraph covers one T cell receptor (beta chain) sequence. Its specificity is unknown. The PCR made use of 60 Vbeta and 13 Jbeta primers. Clones were sequenced by immunoSEQ multiplex PCR, and TCRdb holds only the in-frame ones, with some missing. The sample includes about 140,000 clones, about three fifths of them seen just once. The CDR3 runs to 15 residues. The V and J ends lost 3 bases and 9 bases, in that order; junction bases with no gene match: 8. The germline CDR1 and CDR2 sequences are LNHDA and SQIVND (reference sequence). This sample is part of a study of cytomegalovirus exposure and HLA in healthy donors. Study-wide results and limits: Later genetic work tied a missense DCLRE1C variant to beta-chain V and J trimming. High sensitivity and specificity were reportedly achieved when the classifier diagnosed cytomegalovirus status. Compared with the roughly 670-donor mean, an Asian-associated ancestry cluster reportedly had fewer N-insertions, according to a later analysis.

The sample taken for sequencing was PBMCs. This clonotype originated in a male donor in good health and CMV-seronegative. The chain has TRBV19 and TRBJ1-5; 10 bases fit TRBD1. CDR3 DNA sequence: TGTGCCAGTAGTATTGGGGACAGGGGTTTGGCGCCCCAGCATTTT. The encoded protein is CASSIGDRGLAPQHF.